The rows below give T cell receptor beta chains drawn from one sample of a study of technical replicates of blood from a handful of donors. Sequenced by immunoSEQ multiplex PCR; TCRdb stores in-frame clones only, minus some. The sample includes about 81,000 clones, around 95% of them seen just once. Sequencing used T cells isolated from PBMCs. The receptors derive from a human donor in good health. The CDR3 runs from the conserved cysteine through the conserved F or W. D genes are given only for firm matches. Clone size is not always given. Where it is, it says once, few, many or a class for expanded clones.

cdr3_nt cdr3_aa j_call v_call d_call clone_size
TGTGCCAGTATCCCCCGGAGGTCCGGCGCTGAAGCTTTCTTT CASIPRRSGAEAFF TRBJ1-1 TRBV19 . .
TGTGCCAGCAGTTTGGGACAGGGGTATTACGAGCAGTACTTC CASSLGQGYYEQYF TRBJ2-7 TRBV28 TRBD1 .
TGCGCCAGCAGCTTGGCCCCGGGAGGGACAAACTATGGCTACACCTTC CASSLAPGGTNYGYTF TRBJ1-2 TRBV5-1 . .
TGTGCCAGCAGCGCTATAGCGGGATACGAGCAGTACTTC CASSAIAGYEQYF TRBJ2-7 TRBV7-9 TRBD2 once
TGTGCCAGCAGCGTAGCTGGGACAGGGTACAATGAGCAGTTCTTC CASSVAGTGYNEQFF TRBJ2-1 TRBV9 TRBD1 .
TGTGCCAGTGGGGTGGGACTAAGTGCGACCCAGTACTTC CASGVGLSATQYF TRBJ2-5 TRBV27 TRBD2 .
TGTGCCAGCAGTGCTGGAGATGGGGAGCTGTTTTTT CASSAGDGELFF TRBJ2-2 TRBV25-1 . .
TGTGCCAGCAGCGTGAGTAGCGAAGAGACCCAGTACTTC CASSVSSEETQYF TRBJ2-5 TRBV9 . few
TGTGCCAGCACAGGGGGCGCGGAGACCCAGTACTTC CASTGGAETQYF TRBJ2-5 TRBV7-9 TRBD1 .
TGTGCCAGCAGCAACTATAGCGGGATAGATACGCAGTATTTT CASSNYSGIDTQYF TRBJ2-3 TRBV21-1 . .